This TCR beta chain was recovered during a study of cytomegalovirus exposure and HLA in healthy donors. This clone has a handful of counts. Its target is unknown. Notes on the study in general: While the bulk of TCR sequences proved rare, some public TCRs turned up in many donors. A later examination showed that TCR association rates differed by HLA locus, with DRB1 most and HLA-C fewest.

The primer mix had 60 Vbeta and 13 Jbeta primers. TCRdb keeps only in-frame clones here, not all; method: immunoSEQ multiplex PCR. The table has about 94,000 clones, about 62% seen once; the top ten hold 3.9%. Specimen: PBMCs. The receptor's source is a man aged 25 to 40 in good health and CMV-seronegative.

CDR3 amino acids: CATSSRVLSGNTIYF. The CDR3 region has the DNA TGTGCCACCAGCAGCAGGGTACTCTCTGGAAACACCATATATTTT. V is TRBV15 and J is TRBJ1-3; D possibly corresponds to TRBD1 (5 bases). There are 15 residues in the CDR3. Germline lookup yields CDR1 LNHNV and CDR2 YYDKDF (reference sequence). V shed 3 bases and J shed 0 bases, with 9 bases lying between them.